This T cell receptor (beta chain) was sequenced in a study of T-cell memory formation after mild COVID-19 (dated by TCRdb to the early 2020s). Regarding the complete study: TCR sequence clusters from the two donors were found to be largely donor specific. In a couple of donors, T-cell clones that expanded and contracted after mild COVID-19 were followed by sequencing TCRalpha and TCRbeta repertoires longitudinally. The cohort was made up of two young adult volunteers, one female and one male, who were previously healthy. The full study reports these points: Clones that contracted from day 15 to 85 showed balanced CD4/CD8 phenotypes, whereas a second wave of clones that expanded from day 15 to 37 leaned towards CD4+. The detection of some responding clones in pre-infection memory suggests that pre-existing cross-reactive memory T cells joined the SARS-CoV-2 response. Whether the second-wave clones peaking on day 37 were SARS-CoV-2 specific was not confirmed. Contracting CD4+ clones were located mainly in the CM and EM memory subsets, whereas CD8+ clones were found to be enriched in EMRA. The study included only a couple of mild cases, and larger cohorts that include severe cases with pre-infection samples were judged to be necessary.

The sample was run on an Illumina NovaSeq 6000. cDNA libraries for TCRalpha and TCRbeta were prepared by 5'RACE using constant-segment primers, with sample barcodes and unique molecular identifiers added. Trizol reagent was used to extract RNA from every sample. The libraries were amplified in two PCR steps, and the second step added a second sample barcode and Illumina TruSeq adapters. Sequencing of libraries was performed on an Illumina NovaSeq with 2 x 150 bp paired-end reads. Per the original workflow: With migec v1.2.7, reads were demultiplexed and then collapsed into UMI-guided consensus sequences. Using mixcr v2.1.11, the UMI consensuses were aligned to TRA and TRB V and J templates and assembled into clonotypes. A clonotype was counted as expanded or contracted only when both edgeR and NoisET called the clonotype significant, with the noise models trained on biological replicates. For edgeR calls, the cutoffs were a false discovery rate-adjusted p below 0.01 and a log2 fold-change threshold of 1. PCA with hierarchical clustering of max-normalized trajectories of the 1000 most abundant clonotypes was used as exploratory dynamics analysis. Separately sequenced CD4+ and CD8+ repertoires were used to assign the CD4 or CD8 phenotype of responding clones. TCRdb cleaned the public reads at Q25 with fastp, built clones with MiXCR and kept in-frame beta chains. Rows are combined by CDR3 protein, so each entry shows the most common genes and DNA. In this record, the V and J calls reflect TCRdb's handling and not the investigators' own analysis. For this sample there are 200,000 to 250,000 distinct CDR3 sequences; more than 8% appear just once. Around 21% of the sample rests with the top ten.

This clonotype has just a few counts. The antigen this receptor binds is unknown. It has no much larger one-base neighbor in the sample; base qualities were not kept. Ficoll-Paque density gradient centrifugation was used to isolate PBMCs. V gives up 3 bases and J gives up 6 bases, and the segment between their germline ends measures 17 bases. Taken from the germline V gene (reference sequence), the CDR1 and CDR2 loops are DFQATT and SNEGSKA. Measured from the cysteine to the phenylalanine, the CDR3 is 15 residues long. CDR3 DNA is the only sequence kept; it has 45 bases, read in frame from the first base.

The sequence is built from TRBV20-1 and TRBJ1-4; TRBD1 is a possible D gene, resting on 6 matching bases. The sample taken for sequencing was PBMCs or a T cell subset sorted from them (not recorded which). The source is a man aged 18 to 30 who had mild COVID-19 (a few samples of this study predate the infection). The sample titles of this study are shuffled in the database, so cell type and time point are left out; the donor was told from shared clones. The CDR3 region reads CSARNRVQTHEKLFF. In nucleotide form, the sequence is TGCAGTGCTAGGAACAGGGTCCAGACTCATGAAAAACTGTTTTTT.